The T cell receptor (beta chain) described here comes from a study of cytomegalovirus exposure and HLA in healthy donors. Study-level points and caveats: A later analysis linked a missense DCLRE1C variant to TCR beta V- and J-gene trimming.

With 7 bases removed from V and 0 bases from J, the gap between germline ends came to 21 bases. The CDR3 has 16 amino acids. Looked up from germline, CDR1 is SQVTM and CDR2 is ANQGSEA. Use of 60 Vbeta and 13 Jbeta primers characterized the PCR. Some clones are missing from TCRdb's copy, which holds only in-frame ones; the method was immunoSEQ multiplex PCR. Of 90,000 to 120,000 clones detected, approximately 73% appear once; the ten largest clones hold 7.8%. Turning to this clone: Its antigen is not identified.

The chain links TRBV29-1 to TRBJ1-1, with a tentative D call TRBD1 (5 bases). The clonotype comes from a man in his thirties or forties in good health and CMV-seronegative. The specimen was PBMCs. The CDR3 nucleotides are TGCAGCGCAAACGGACCATACGGGGGTTTGAACACTGAAGCTTTCTTT. This gives the protein CSANGPYGGLNTEAFF.